One sample yielded the 26 T cell receptor beta chains listed below, sequenced in a study of blood T cell repertoires in COVID-19. The data were produced by immunoSEQ multiplex PCR, yet TCRdb's version contains in-frame clones alone and is incomplete. Here the sample spans 450,000 or so clones, around 90% being singletons. Specimen: peripheral blood. The receptors were sampled from a man aged 18 to 35 with COVID-19, enrolled during active disease.

The chain employs TRBV3-1 (or the pseudogene TRBV3-2) and TRBJ2-1; D may be TRBD2 (7 bases). The germline V and J ends were trimmed by 2 bases and 10 bases, with 18 bases remaining between them. This CDR3 comprises 15 residues. Germline CDR1 LGHDT, CDR2 YNNKEL (reference sequence). The CDR3 DNA is TGTGCCAGCAGCCAAACGCGAGGGGGGGGCAGGGAGCAGTTCTTC. As protein: CASSQTRGGGREQFF.

The rearrangement uses TRBV6-5 and TRBJ2-1; D is possibly TRBD2 (7 bases). The CDR3 covers 16 residues. The ends were cut back, 4 bases at V and 2 bases at J, with 15 bases in the middle. From germline, CDR1 is MNHEY and CDR2 SVGAGI. The CDR3 spells CASSSFGGGAYNEQFF. The CDR3 nucleotides are TGTGCCAGCAGTTCCTTTGGGGGGGGCGCCTACAATGAGCAGTTCTTC.

The chain employs TRBV19 and TRBJ2-2; the D gene is possibly TRBD2 (5 bases). The germline CDR1 and CDR2 sequences are LNHDA and SQIVND (reference sequence). There are 14 residues in the CDR3. The germline V and J ends were trimmed by 7 bases and 2 bases, with 11 bases remaining between them. CDR3 bases: TGTGCCAGTATGCGGACTGGAAACACCGGGGAGCTGTTTTTT. Protein: CASMRTGNTGELFF.

The CDR3 DNA sequence: TGTGCCACCAGTGACAGCGGGAGGGCAGACGAGCAGTACTTC. This gives the protein CATSDSGRADEQYF. J is TRBJ2-7 and V is TRBV24-1, with 10 bases lining up with TRBD2. CDR3 length: 14 amino acids. In germline, CDR1 is KGHDR, CDR2 SFDVKD. Germline trimming cut 4 bases from V and 5 bases from J; bases unmatched to any gene: 4.

V gene TRBV5-1 combines with J gene TRBJ1-4, with 11 bases lining up with TRBD1. The CDR3 is 18 residues long. Germline V gene lookup returns CDR1 SGHRS and CDR2 YFSETQ. V gave up 5 bases and J gave up 3 bases; unmatched junction bases: 12. CDR3 nucleotide sequence: TGCGCCAGCAGTCTCGGACAGGGGGCGCCGGGATCTAATGAAAAACTGTTTTTT. Its protein is CASSLGQGAPGSNEKLFF.

The V gene is TRBV5-4, the J gene TRBJ2-7; perhaps TRBD1 as D (6 bases). CDR1 is SGHNT, CDR2 YYREEE, per germline (reference sequence). CDR3 length: 15 residues. Trimming pared 1 base from V and 6 bases from J, leaving 17 bases between. CDR3 nucleotides: TGTGCCAGCAGCTTGAATCAGGGGAATGCGGTCGAGCAGTACTTC. Translating it yields CASSLNQGNAVEQYF.

The chain uses TRBV18 and TRBJ1-1; possible D gene TRBD1, 5 bases. The CDR3 sequence is 15 residues long. The germline gives CDR1 KGHSH, CDR2 LQKENI. V lost 1 base to trimming and J lost 0 bases, with 9 bases between them. CDR3 DNA sequence: TGTGCCAGCTCACCACGCATGACAGTGAACACTGAAGCTTTCTTT. Protein sequence: CASSPRMTVNTEAFF.

V gene TRBV29-1 combines with J gene TRBJ2-4; 8 bases align to TRBD1. This CDR3 comprises 14 residues. V was pared by 7 bases and J by 2 bases, with 7 bases of the junction left unmatched. Germline V CDR1 and CDR2: SQVTM, ANQGSEA. The CDR3 region has the DNA TGCAGCGCCGGATGGGACAGGACCAAAAACATTCAGTACTTC. This gives the protein CSAGWDRTKNIQYF.

The chain employs TRBV5-1 and TRBJ1-2; possibly TRBD1 for D (5 bases). Trimming removed 0 bases at V and 0 bases at J, with 18 bases between. CDR1 SGHRS and CDR2 YFSETQ come from the germline V gene. The CDR3 loop spans 18 amino acids. The chain's CDR3 is CASSLEGRALPPNYGYTF. In DNA, the CDR3 is TGCGCCAGCAGCTTGGAGGGCAGGGCCTTACCCCCTAACTATGGCTACACCTTC. Supplemented by reference TRBV5-1 and TRBJ1-2, the full variable domain reads KAGVTQTPRYLIKTRGQQVTLSCSPISGHRSVSWYQQTPGQGLQFLFEYFSETQRNKGNFPGRFSGRQFSNSRSEMNVSTLELGDSALYLCASSLEGRALPPNYGYTFGSGTRLTVV.

The chain joins TRBV2 to TRBJ2-5; weak D call: TRBD2 (6 bases). The CDR3 contains 15 residues. Trimming took 3 bases from V and 5 from J, leaving 16 bases between them. Germline V gene sequence: CDR1 SNHLY, CDR2 FYNNEI. As DNA, the CDR3 is TGTGCCAGCAGTGAGAGAGGGGATGGGGGGGAGACCCAGTACTTC. As protein: CASSERGDGGETQYF.

This chain uses TRBV15 with TRBJ2-7, with 8 bases identical to TRBD1. The CDR3 runs to 16 residues. The junction had 5 bases not matched to a gene; V was cut back by 0 bases and J by 1 base. Germline-derived CDR1 and CDR2 are LNHNV and YYDKDF (reference sequence). CDR3 loop: CATSRDPRQGSYEQYF. As DNA, the CDR3 is TGTGCCACCAGCAGAGATCCCCGACAGGGGTCCTACGAGCAGTACTTC.

The V gene is TRBV11-2, the J gene TRBJ2-1, with TRBD1 matching over 10 bases. In germline, CDR1 is SGHAT, CDR2 FQNNGV. V shed 5 bases and J 5 bases; nucleotides not matched to a gene: 6. This CDR3 has 15 amino acids. Here the CDR3 reads CASSLRQGANNEQFF. DNA for the CDR3: TGTGCCAGCAGCCTCAGACAGGGGGCTAACAATGAGCAGTTCTTC.

The chain carries TRBV4-1 and TRBJ1-5, with D perhaps matching TRBD1 (5 bases). The CDR3 runs to 18 residues. Germline-derived CDR1 and CDR2 are MGHRA and YSYEKL. V was trimmed by 2 bases and J by 2 bases, leaving 19 bases between them. DNA for the CDR3: TGCGCCAGCAGCCAACACCAGGTTCAGGGATTCGGCAATCAGCCCCAGCATTTT. It yields the protein CASSQHQVQGFGNQPQHF.

This clone was picked up many times. This chain links TRBV12-3 or TRBV12-4 with TRBJ2-7; a weak D match, TRBD1 (5 bases). Trimming took off 0 bases at V and 4 bases at J, with 7 bases between the two ends. The length of the CDR3 is 13 residues. DNA for the CDR3: TGTGCCAGCAGTTTAGCGACAGTATACGAGCAGTACTTC. Amino acid sequence: CASSLATVYEQYF.

This chain links TRBV6-5 with TRBJ1-1; 8 nucleotides agree with TRBD1. V lost 0 bases to trimming and J lost 6 bases; unmatched junction nucleotides: 9. The CDR3 contains 16 residues. Germline values: CDR1 MNHEY, CDR2 SVGAGI. The CDR3 nucleotides read TGTGCCAGCAGTTACTCGAGCAGGGGGCTTACCTCTGAAGCTTTCTTT. Its translation is CASSYSSRGLTSEAFF.

The chain is built from TRBV18 and TRBJ2-6, with 11 nucleotides matching TRBD1. This CDR3 is 18 amino acids long. Unmatched junction bases numbered 5, after V lost 3 bases and J lost 1 base. Germline assignment: CDR1 KGHSH and CDR2 LQKENI. CDR3 loop: CASSPGQGASSGANVLTF. The CDR3, as DNA: TGTGCCAGCTCACCCGGACAGGGGGCTAGTTCTGGGGCCAACGTCCTGACTTTC.

V and J are TRBV5-1 and TRBJ2-5; 12 positions match TRBD2. Trimming cost V 7 bases and J 5 bases; bases outside gene matches: 6. From germline, CDR1 is SGHRS and CDR2 YFSETQ. The CDR3 covers 14 residues. CDR3 sequence reads: CASQLAGGWETQYF. CDR3 sequence (DNA): TGCGCCAGCCAACTAGCGGGAGGATGGGAGACCCAGTACTTC.

This clone was seen just once. J is TRBJ1-4 and V is TRBV2; TRBD1 aligns across 9 bases. V shed 2 bases, J shed 8 bases, and the junction held 18 bases outside the gene matches. CDR1 and CDR2 (germline): SNHLY, FYNNEI. The CDR3 runs 19 residues. The CDR3 DNA reads TGTGCCAGCAGTGAAAGGGGTGCGGGGCGGACAGGGGAAAGGGAAAAACTGTTTTTT. This codes for CASSERGAGRTGEREKLFF.

The chain links TRBV19 to TRBJ2-1; D may be TRBD2 (5 bases). V was shortened by 5 bases and J by 0 bases, with 14 bases between the two germline ends. The CDR3 consists of 16 residues. The germline gives CDR1 LNHDA, CDR2 SQIVND (reference sequence). Here the CDR3 reads CASSPRTGSSYNEQFF. The CDR3 DNA reads TGTGCCAGTAGTCCTCGGACTGGGAGCTCCTACAATGAGCAGTTCTTC.

This clone was recorded once. The chain is built from TRBV3-1 (or the pseudogene TRBV3-2) and TRBJ1-2; D is perhaps TRBD1 (5 bases). The V end lost 1 base, the J end lost 5 bases, and 11 bases lay between the germline ends. The CDR3 covers 14 residues. Germline lookup yields CDR1 LGHDT and CDR2 YNNKEL (reference sequence). The CDR3 region has the DNA TGTGCCAGCAGCCAAGGCGGGACGGAATATGGCTACACCTTC. This gives the protein CASSQGGTEYGYTF.

The rearrangement uses TRBV25-1 and TRBJ1-4; D not certain. The length of the CDR3 is 15 residues. The V gene lost 0 bases and the J gene lost 4 bases, with 9 bases spanning the gap. CDR1 and CDR2 from the germline V gene are MGHDK and SYGVNS. The CDR3 region has the DNA TGTGCCAGCAGTGAATATAACCCACATAATGAAAAACTGTTTTTT. Translation gives CASSEYNPHNEKLFF.

The V gene is TRBV7-2, the J gene TRBJ2-1; TRBD2 aligns across 9 bases. The CDR3 extends over 16 amino acids. Per germline, CDR1 SGHTA and CDR2 FQGNSA. Losses at the gene ends were 1 base for V and 0 bases for J; bases not matched to a gene: 1. CDR3 coding DNA: TGTGCCAGCAGCTTAGGACTAGCGGCCTCCTACAATGAGCAGTTCTTC. Protein: CASSLGLAASYNEQFF.

As regards this clone: The same CDR3 also results from other DNA sequences found in this sample. J is TRBJ2-7 and V is TRBV7-9, with 7 nucleotides matching TRBD1. CDR1 is SEHNR, CDR2 FQNEAQ, per germline (reference sequence). This CDR3 is 13 amino acids long. With 5 bases clipped from V and 1 base from J, the junction kept 2 bases outside the gene matches. CDR3 nucleotide sequence: TGTGCCAGCAGCACGGGACAGTCCTACGAGCAGTACTTC. Translating it yields CASSTGQSYEQYF.

This rearrangement joins TRBV19 to TRBJ2-7, with D perhaps matching TRBD2 (6 bases). This CDR3 has 14 residues. V was trimmed by 6 bases and J by 0 bases, leaving 12 bases between them. CDR1 and CDR2 from the germline V gene are LNHDA and SQIVND (reference sequence). This CDR3 reads CASSSAGSSYEQYF. The CDR3 region has the DNA TGTGCCAGTAGCTCGGCGGGAAGCTCCTACGAGCAGTACTTC. Complete variable domain (other parts from reference TRBV19 and TRBJ2-7): DGGITQSPKYLFRKEGQNVTLSCEQNLNHDAMYWYRQDPGQGLRLIYYSQIVNDFQKGDIAEGYSVSREKKESFPLTVTSAQKNPTAFYLCASSSAGSSYEQYFGPGTRLTVT.

V and J are TRBV6-4 and TRBJ1-6; unclear D gene. V lost 4 bases, J lost 8 bases, and 15 bases lay in between. The V gene's germline CDR1 is MRHNA and CDR2 SNTAGT. The CDR3 covers 15 residues. CDR3 sequence: CASSAPRAAYSPLHF. CDR3 sequence (DNA): TGTGCCAGCAGTGCCCCGAGGGCCGCATATTCACCCCTCCACTTT.

This chain connects TRBV9 to TRBJ2-1, with 9 bases that match TRBD2. The CDR3 totals 16 residues. The germline V gene encodes CDR1 SGDLS and CDR2 YYNGEE. Trimming took 3 bases from V and 0 from J; bases not matched to a gene: 4. CDR3 residues: CASSGSGGSSYNEQFF. As DNA, the CDR3 is TGTGCCAGCAGCGGTAGCGGGGGCAGCTCCTACAATGAGCAGTTCTTC. The whole variable domain, filled in from reference TRBV9 and TRBJ2-1, reads DSGVTQTPKHLITATGQRVTLRCSPRSGDLSVYWYQQSLDQGLQFLIQYYNGEERAKGNILERFSAQQFPDLHSELNLSSLELGDSALYFCASSGSGGSSYNEQFFGPGTRLTVL.